This TCR beta chain derives from a study of patients and donors after allogeneic stem cell transplantation (dated by TCRdb to about 2020). V loses 5 bases of germline sequence and J loses 4 bases, and the interval between the two ends is 16 bases. Based on the germline V gene (reference sequence), the CDR1 and CDR2 sequences are SEHNR and FQNEAQ. From the cysteine through the phenylalanine, the CDR3 covers 15 amino acids. The entry retains the CDR3 DNA only, 45 bases that are in frame from base 1. Libraries were prepared through RT-PCR. Sequencing was performed on a NextSeq 550. TCRdb reprocessed the public reads (quality trimming at Q25 with fastp, clone calling with MiXCR) and kept in-frame beta chains. All rows with the same CDR3 protein become a single entry with the most common DNA and genes. The sample table records hundreds of thousands of distinct CDR3 sequences; about 38% of these occur just once. The ten largest clones represent about 9.9% of the sample.

Details on this clonotype: Its antigen remains unidentified. No much larger clonotype is one base removed from it; base qualities were not supplied.

The chain joins TRBV7-9 to TRBJ2-3, with the D segment identity uncertain. The source material was blood, either unsorted or a sorted T cell fraction (not recorded which). This clonotype originated in a human donor who was either an allogeneic HSCT recipient or a stem cell or donor lymphocyte infusion donor (not recorded which). It is not recorded whose cells these are; they may come from a transplant donor. The DNA sequence is TGTGCCAGCAGCCGAGACATCGAACGGGCAGATACGCAGTATTTT. Translated, it gives CASSRDIERADTQYF. Outside the CDR3, residues come from the reference TRBV7-9 and TRBJ2-3 proteins, so the full variable domain is: DTGVSQNPRHKITKRGQNVTFRCDPISEHNRLYWYRQTLGQGPEFLTYFQNEAQLEKSRLLSDRFSAERPKGSFSTLEIQRTEQGDSAMYLCASSRDIERADTQYFGPGTRLTVL.